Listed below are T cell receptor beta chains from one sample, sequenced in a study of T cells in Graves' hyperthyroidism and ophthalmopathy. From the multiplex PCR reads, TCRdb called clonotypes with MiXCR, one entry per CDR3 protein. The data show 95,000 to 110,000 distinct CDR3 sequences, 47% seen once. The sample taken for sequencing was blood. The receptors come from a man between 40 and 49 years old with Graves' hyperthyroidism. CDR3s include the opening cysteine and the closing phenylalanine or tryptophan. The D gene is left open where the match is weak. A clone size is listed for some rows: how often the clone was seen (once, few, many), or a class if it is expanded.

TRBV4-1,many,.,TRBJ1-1,CASSQEPSNTEAFF,TGCGCCAGCAGCCAAGAACCATCGAACACTGAAGCTTTCTTT
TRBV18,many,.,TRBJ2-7,CASSGPSYEQYF,TGTGCCAGCTCCGGTCCTTCCTACGAGCAGTACTTC
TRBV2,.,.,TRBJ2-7,CASSEGQAPPYEQYF,TGTGCCAGCAGTGAAGGACAGGCCCCCCCCTACGAGCAGTACTTC
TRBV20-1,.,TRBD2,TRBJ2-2,CSARGVSGNANTGELFF,TGCAGTGCTAGGGGGGTTAGCGGGAACGCGAACACCGGGGAGCTGTTTTTT
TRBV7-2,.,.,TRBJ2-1,CASSSEPGTLKNEQFF,TGTGCCAGCAGCTCCGAACCCGGGACACTCAAAAATGAGCAGTTCTTC
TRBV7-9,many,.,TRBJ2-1,CASSFHGEQFF,TGTGCCAGCAGCTTTCACGGTGAGCAGTTCTTC
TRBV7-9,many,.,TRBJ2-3,CASSFRGTADTQYF,TGTGCCAGCAGCTTTCGGGGGACGGCAGATACGCAGTATTTT
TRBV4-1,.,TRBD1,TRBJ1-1,CASSPQGVGTEASF,TGCGCCAGCAGCCCGCAGGGGGTAGGCACTGAAGCTTCCTTT
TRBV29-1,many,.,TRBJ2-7,CSVVRGNEQYF,TGCAGCGTTGTTCGGGGTAACGAGCAGTACTTC
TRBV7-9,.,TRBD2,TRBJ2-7,CASSLGLAGGSYEQYF,TGTGCCAGCAGCTTGGGACTAGCGGGGGGGTCCTACGAGCAGTACTTC
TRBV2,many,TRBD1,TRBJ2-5,CASRTGGSPGTQYF,TGTGCCAGCCGGACAGGGGGCTCCCCAGGGACCCAGTACTTC
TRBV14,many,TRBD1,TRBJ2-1,CASSLYRGSYNEQFF,TGTGCCAGCAGCCTCTACAGGGGTTCCTACAATGAGCAGTTCTTC
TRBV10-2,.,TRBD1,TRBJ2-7,CASRGTGTLYEQYF,TGCGCCAGCAGGGGGACAGGGACTTTGTACGAGCAGTACTTC
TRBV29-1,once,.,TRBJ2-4,CSADSGGRDIQYF,TGCAGCGCCGACTCGGGCGGGCGGGACATTCAGTACTTC
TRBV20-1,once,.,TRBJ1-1,CSAGEGSTEAFF,TGCAGTGCTGGAGAGGGCAGCACTGAAGCTTTCTTT
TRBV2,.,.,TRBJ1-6,CASSLSRAVGTLGSPLHF,TGTGCCAGCAGTTTAAGCAGGGCTGTCGGCACGTTGGGTTCACCCCTCCACTTT
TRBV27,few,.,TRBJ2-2,CASSLSSGELFF,TGTGCCAGCAGTTTATCGTCCGGGGAGCTGTTTTTT
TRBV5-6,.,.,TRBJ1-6,CASSLPGQGWALHF,TGTGCCAGCAGCTTGCCTGGTCAGGGGTGGGCCCTCCACTTT
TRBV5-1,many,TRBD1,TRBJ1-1,CASSRKGQGTEAFF,TGCGCCAGCAGCCGAAAAGGACAGGGGACTGAAGCTTTCTTT
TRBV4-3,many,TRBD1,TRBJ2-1,CASSQETGPYNEQFF,TGCGCCAGCAGCCAGGAGACAGGGCCTTACAATGAGCAGTTCTTC
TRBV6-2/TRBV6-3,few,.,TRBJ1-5,CASSYSLGGAPQHF,TGTGCCAGCAGTTACTCGTTGGGGGGCGCGCCCCAGCATTTT
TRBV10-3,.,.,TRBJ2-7,CAISEGQGAHEQYF,TGTGCCATCAGTGAGGGGCAGGGAGCCCACGAGCAGTACTTC
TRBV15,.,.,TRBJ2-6,CATSSVQDSGANVLTF,TGTGCCACCAGCAGCGTACAGGACTCTGGGGCCAACGTCCTGACTTTC
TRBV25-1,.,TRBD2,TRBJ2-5,CASSPGGLAGGGQYF,TGTGCCAGCAGTCCTGGGGGACTAGCGGGGGGGGGCCAGTACTTC
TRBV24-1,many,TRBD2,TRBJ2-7,CATSDSGGGKVYEQYF,TGTGCCACCAGTGATTCGGGAGGGGGAAAAGTCTACGAGCAGTACTTC
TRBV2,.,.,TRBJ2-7,CASSEGQGF,TGTGCCAGCAGTGAAGGGCAGGGCTTC
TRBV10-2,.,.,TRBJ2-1,CASSGQKNEQFF,TGCGCCAGCTCGGGGCAGAAAAATGAGCAGTTCTTC
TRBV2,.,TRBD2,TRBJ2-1,CASRATSGGHNEQFF,TGTGCCAGCAGGGCCACTAGCGGGGGGCACAATGAGCAGTTCTTC
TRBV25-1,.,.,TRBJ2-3,CASSPRGGVTDTQCF,TGTGCCAGCAGTCCCAGGGGGGGGGTTACAGATACGCAGTGTTTT
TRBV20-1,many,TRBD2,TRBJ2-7,CSASSIAGGRFEQYF,TGCAGTGCTAGCAGTATAGCGGGAGGACGGTTTGAGCAGTACTTC
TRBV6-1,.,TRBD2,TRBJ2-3,CASSQGLGELGSVDTQYF,TGTGCCAGCAGTCAAGGACTAGGGGAGCTGGGGTCCGTGGATACGCAGTATTTT
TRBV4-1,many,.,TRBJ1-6,CASSQEFGGSPLHF,TGCGCCAGCAGCCAAGAGTTTGGTGGTTCACCCCTCCACTTT
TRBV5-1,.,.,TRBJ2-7,CASSCGQLGGQYF,TGCGCCAGCAGCTGCGGACAGCTCGGGGGGCAGTACTTC
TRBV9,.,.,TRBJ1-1,CASSLTRGAQNTEAFF,TGTGCCAGCAGCTTAACTCGGGGGGCCCAGAACACTGAAGCTTTCTTT
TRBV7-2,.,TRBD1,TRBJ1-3,CASSLQGPPGNTIYF,TGTGCCAGCAGTTTACAGGGGCCCCCCGGAAACACCATATATTTT
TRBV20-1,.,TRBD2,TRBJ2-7,CSARTSGRNSYEQYF,TGCAGTGCTAGAACTAGCGGGAGGAACTCCTACGAGCAGTACTTC
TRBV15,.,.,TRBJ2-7,CATRNWGPFYEQYF,TGTGCCACCAGAAATTGGGGACCATTCTACGAGCAGTACTTC
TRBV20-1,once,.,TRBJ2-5,CSASSLQVEGTQYF,TGCAGTGCCAGCAGCCTGCAGGTTGAGGGGACCCAGTACTTC
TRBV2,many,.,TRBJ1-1,CASSQGHLNTEAFF,TGTGCCAGCAGTCAGGGACACCTGAACACTGAAGCTTTCTTT
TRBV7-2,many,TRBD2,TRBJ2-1,CASSPGTSAYNEQFF,TGTGCCAGCAGCCCCGGGACTAGCGCCTACAATGAGCAGTTCTTC
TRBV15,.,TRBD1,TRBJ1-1,CATSSPGQLNTEAFF,TGTGCCACCAGCAGCCCGGGACAGCTGAACACTGAAGCTTTCTTT
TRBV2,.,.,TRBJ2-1,CASSVTISGNYNEQFF,TGTGCCAGCAGTGTGACCATCTCTGGAAACTACAATGAGCAGTTCTTC
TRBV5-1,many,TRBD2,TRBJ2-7,CASRVGGGTYEQYF,TGCGCCAGCAGGGTAGGCGGGGGGACGTACGAGCAGTACTTC
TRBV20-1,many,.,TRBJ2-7,CSASDSGPYEQYF,TGCAGTGCCTCAGATAGTGGACCCTACGAGCAGTACTTC
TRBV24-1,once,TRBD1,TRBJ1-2,CATSPAGQGNYGYTF,TGTGCCACCTCCCCCGCGGGACAGGGGAACTATGGCTACACCTTC
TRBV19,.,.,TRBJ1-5,CASSIIGLHQPQHF,TGTGCCAGTAGTATTATAGGGTTGCATCAGCCCCAGCATTTT
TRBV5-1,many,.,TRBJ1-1,CASSLERGNTEAFF,TGCGCCAGCAGCTTGGAACGGGGGAACACTGAAGCTTTCTTT
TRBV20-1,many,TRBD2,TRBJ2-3,CSARYLAGAPDTQYF,TGCAGTGCTAGATATCTAGCGGGGGCCCCAGATACGCAGTATTTT